What follows are 12 T cell receptor beta chains derived from one specimen sequenced in a study of CD4 and CD8 cells across lung adenocarcinoma regions. TCRdb used MiXCR to reprocess the PCR reads, holding one entry per CDR3 protein. The sample holds approximately 17,000 distinct CDR3 sequences, 46% seen once. Material for sequencing was CD4+ T cells from the margin of a lung tumor. These receptors all stem from a male donor with lung adenocarcinoma. The CD4 and CD8 labels of this study may be unreliable.

The chain joins TRBV25-1 to TRBJ2-4; D is possibly TRBD2 (6 bases). Trimming took 6 bases from V and 13 from J, leaving 25 bases between them. Per germline, CDR1 MGHDK and CDR2 SYGVNS. CDR3 length equals 15 residues. DNA of the CDR3: TGTGCCAGCAGACCGGGGGTGGGAGCCACAAACACGCAGTACTTC. Residues: CASRPGVGATNTQYF.

This clonotype was counted many times. The genes are TRBV3-1 and TRBJ2-3, with TRBD2 matching over 9 bases. CDR1 and CDR2 (germline): LGHDT, YNNKEL (reference sequence). V lost 0 bases and J lost 4; bases outside the gene matches: 5. The CDR3 sequence is 16 residues long. CDR3 loop: CASSQDALAGSDTQYF. CDR3 bases: TGTGCCAGCAGCCAAGATGCTCTAGCGGGATCAGATACGCAGTATTTT.

Within the sample, this clonotype is medium-sized. This chain connects TRBV6-6 to TRBJ1-1, with D perhaps TRBD1 (5 bases). V lost 7 bases to trimming and J lost 0 bases, with 15 bases between them. This CDR3 is 15 amino acids long. The germline V gene has CDR1 MNHNY and CDR2 SVGAGI (reference sequence). The CDR3 is CASNRREDLNTEAFF. The CDR3 region has the DNA TGTGCCAGCAACAGGAGAGAGGACTTGAACACTGAAGCTTTCTTT.

This clonotype was seen at least ten times. The chain joins TRBV4-1 to TRBJ2-1, with 8 bases aligning to TRBD2. Trimming at V came to 0 bases and at J to 9 bases, leaving 16 bases not matched to a gene. The length of the CDR3 is 18 residues. The germline gives CDR1 MGHRA, CDR2 YSYEKL. The CDR3 sequence: CASSQDVRYAGGGGEQFF. In DNA, the CDR3 is TGCGCCAGCAGCCAAGATGTCCGCTATGCGGGAGGCGGGGGTGAGCAGTTCTTC.

This clonotype came up once. The V call is TRBV5-5, the J call TRBJ2-5; a weak D match, TRBD1 (6 bases). The J call may be in error: the DNA end matches TRBJ2-7 better. The CDR3 is 16 residues long. Germline-derived CDR1 and CDR2 are SGHKS and YYEKEE (reference sequence). The CDR3 sequence: CASSVSGTSLSYEQYF. The CDR3 nucleotides are TGTGCCAGCAGCGTATCCGGGACATCCCTTTCTTACGAGCAGTACTTC.

In this sample, this clonotype turned up many times. The V call is TRBV10-3, the J call TRBJ1-2, with D unclear. Trimming shortened V by 6 bases and J by 1 base, and 9 bases separated the two germline ends. This CDR3 has 13 residues. Germline V gene lookup returns CDR1 ENHRY and CDR2 SYGVKD. In DNA, the CDR3 is TGTGCCATCAGGCTACAGAGTAACTATGGCTACACCTTC. Amino acids: CAIRLQSNYGYTF.

This clonotype was seen repeatedly, ten times or more. The chain couples TRBV10-3 to TRBJ2-3; 8 nucleotides line up with TRBD2. Per the germline V gene, CDR1 is ENHRY and CDR2 is SYGVKD. J gave up 4 bases and V 11 bases, and 14 bases lay outside the gene matches. The CDR3 has 15 amino acids. Here the CDR3 reads CAAAHESGRSDTQYF. The CDR3 DNA reads as TGTGCCGCCGCTCATGAGAGCGGGAGATCAGATACGCAGTATTTT.

Regarding this clonotype: An end of the junction differs from the germline gene, which may be a read error. The genes are TRBV6-4 and TRBJ2-5; either TRBD1 or TRBD2 may fit D (6 bases each). The CDR3 sequence is 15 residues long. Germline CDR1 and CDR2: MRHNA and SNTAGT. The CDR3 coding sequence is TGTGCCAGGGGGGACGGGGGCCGTGACCCAGATACCCAGTATTTC. Its protein product is CARGDGGRDPDTQYF.

Here the CDR3 reads CASSPTGQGAKLGYTF. Written as DNA, the CDR3 is TGTGCCAGCAGTCCCACCGGACAGGGGGCTAAGTTGGGCTACACCTTC. The chain is built from TRBV27 and TRBJ1-2; TRBD1 aligns across 11 bases. J lost 8 bases, V lost 5 bases, and 13 bases had no gene match. Germline V gives CDR1 MNHEY, CDR2 SMNVEV (reference sequence). The CDR3 has 16 residues.

A remark on this clonotype: At one boundary the junction diverges from the germline segment, which might be a read error. The chain has TRBV10-2 and TRBJ2-4, with D possibly being TRBD1 or TRBD2 (5 bases each). This CDR3 region has 14 residues. Germline CDR1 and CDR2: WSHSY and SAAADI. The CDR3 region is CASRGVSAEDMQYF. The CDR3 DNA reads as TGCGCCAGCAGGGGGGTGTCAGCGGAAGACATGCAGTACTTC.

This clonotype has ten or more counts. This rearrangement joins TRBV6-1 to TRBJ1-2; maybe TRBD1 (6 bases). From germline, CDR1 is MNHNS and CDR2 SASEGT. V lost 5 bases to trimming and J lost 8 bases, with 15 bases between them. CDR3 length: 13 residues. The CDR3 DNA reads TGTGCCAGCAGTCAACAGGGAAATTACGGCTACACCTTC. It specifies CASSQQGNYGYTF.

The chain combines TRBV20-1 with TRBJ1-3, with TRBD1 as a possible D gene (6 bases). V was trimmed by 1 base and J by 1 base, leaving 11 bases between them. This CDR3 has 15 amino acids. CDR1 is DFQATT, CDR2 SNEGSKA, per germline (reference sequence). Here the CDR3 reads CSARVTGLSGNTIYF. The CDR3 coding sequence is TGCAGTGCTAGAGTTACAGGGCTTTCTGGAAACACCATATATTTT.